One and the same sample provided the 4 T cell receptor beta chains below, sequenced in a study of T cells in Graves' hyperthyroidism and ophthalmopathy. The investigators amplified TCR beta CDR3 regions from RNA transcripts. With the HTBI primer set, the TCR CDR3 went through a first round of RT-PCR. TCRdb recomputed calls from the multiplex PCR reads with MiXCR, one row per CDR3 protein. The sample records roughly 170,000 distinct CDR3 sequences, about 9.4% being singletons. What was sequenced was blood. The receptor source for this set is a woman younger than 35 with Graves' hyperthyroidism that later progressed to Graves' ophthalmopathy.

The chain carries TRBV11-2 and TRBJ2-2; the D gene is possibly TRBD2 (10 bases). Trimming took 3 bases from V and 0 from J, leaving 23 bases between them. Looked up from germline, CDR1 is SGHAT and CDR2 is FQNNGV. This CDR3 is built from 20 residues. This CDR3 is CASSLTGGASGSANTGELFF. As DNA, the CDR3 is TGTGCCAGCAGCTTGACAGGGGGGGCTAGCGGGAGCGCGAACACCGGGGAGCTGTTTTTT.

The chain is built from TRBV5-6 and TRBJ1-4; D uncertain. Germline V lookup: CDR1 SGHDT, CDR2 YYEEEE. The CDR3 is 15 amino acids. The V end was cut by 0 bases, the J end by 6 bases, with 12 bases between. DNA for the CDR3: TGTGCCAGCAGCTTGGGCTGGGTGGGTCATGAAAAACTGTTTTTT. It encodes CASSLGWVGHEKLFF. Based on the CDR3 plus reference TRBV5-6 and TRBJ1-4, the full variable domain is DAGVTQSPTHLIKTRGQQVTLRCSPKSGHDTVSWYQQALGQGPQFIFQYYEEEERQRGNFPDRFSGHQFPNYSSELNVNALLLGDSALYLCASSLGWVGHEKLFFGSGTQLSVL.

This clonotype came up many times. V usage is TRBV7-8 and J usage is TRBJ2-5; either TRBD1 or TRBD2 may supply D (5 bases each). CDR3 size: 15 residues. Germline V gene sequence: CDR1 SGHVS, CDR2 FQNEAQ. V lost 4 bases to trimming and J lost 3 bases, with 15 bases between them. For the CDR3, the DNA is TGTGCCAGCAGCTCCACACCCGGGACGGAAGAGACCCAGTACTTC. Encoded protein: CASSSTPGTEETQYF.

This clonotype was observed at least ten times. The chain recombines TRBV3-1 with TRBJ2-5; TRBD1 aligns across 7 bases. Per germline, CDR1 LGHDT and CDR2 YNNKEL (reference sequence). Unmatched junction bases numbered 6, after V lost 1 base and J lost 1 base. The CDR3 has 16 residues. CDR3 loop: CASSQATGERQETQYF. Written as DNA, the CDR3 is TGTGCCAGCAGCCAAGCAACAGGGGAACGCCAAGAGACCCAGTACTTC.